The T cell receptor (beta chain) under discussion was sequenced for a study of blood T cell repertoires in COVID-19. Study background: Researchers got acute and convalescent COVID-19 samples from the United States, Italy and Spain.

Authors' methods: Amplified reference gene primers provided the basis for estimating nucleated cell counts. Measured with immunoSEQ multiplex PCR; TCRdb has only the in-frame clones, and not every one. The V and J calls and clone size were taken over from that table, and D and trimming were inferred from the DNA. The sample lists some 120,000 clones; around 81% were seen once. The ends were cut back, 7 bases at V and 6 bases at J, with 13 bases in the middle. Germline V gene data show CDR1 as SNHLY and CDR2 as FYNNEI. This CDR3 region has 13 residues. The chain recombines TRBV2 with TRBJ1-5; a possible D gene is TRBD1 (6 bases). Source material: peripheral blood. This receptor was obtained from a woman aged 45-65 years with acute or convalescent COVID-19. DNA for the CDR3: TGTGCCAGCACTCCAGGGGCTATTCAGCCCCAGCATTTT. It yields the protein CASTPGAIQPQHF.